The 26 T cell receptor beta chains in this list originate from one sample, sequenced in a study of cytomegalovirus exposure and HLA in healthy donors. The PCR employed 60 Vbeta primers together with 13 Jbeta primers. The repertoire was sequenced with immunoSEQ multiplex PCR; TCRdb's copy has only in-frame clones and lacks some. The table includes 85,000 to 130,000 clones, roughly four fifths detected once. Sequenced material: PBMCs. The receptors come from a man aged 45-65 years in good health and CMV-seronegative.

This sequence joins TRBV18 and TRBJ1-2; TRBD1 matches 10 bases. The V segment lost 3 bases and the J segment 8 bases; nucleotides outside the gene matches: 6. Germline V gives CDR1 KGHSH, CDR2 LQKENI. The CDR3 consists of 14 residues. In DNA form, the CDR3 reads TGTGCCAGCTCACCGGGACAGGGGAAGTACGGCTACACCTTC. It encodes CASSPGQGKYGYTF.

The J gene is TRBJ2-1, the V gene TRBV19; the D gene is possibly TRBD1 (7 bases). Germline CDR1 is LNHDA and CDR2 is SQIVND (reference sequence). Trimming left V 6 bases short and J 8 bases short, with 17 bases between. This CDR3 is 14 amino acids long. CDR3 in amino acids: CASSSAGGWDEQFF. The DNA for the CDR3 is TGTGCCAGTAGCTCGGCAGGGGGGTGGGATGAGCAGTTCTTC. Drawing the rest from reference TRBV19 and TRBJ2-1, the complete variable domain is DGGITQSPKYLFRKEGQNVTLSCEQNLNHDAMYWYRQDPGQGLRLIYYSQIVNDFQKGDIAEGYSVSREKKESFPLTVTSAQKNPTAFYLCASSSAGGWDEQFFGPGTRLTVL.

The chain uses TRBV18 and TRBJ1-2, with 7 bases fitting TRBD1. There are 15 residues in the CDR3. V was clipped by 6 bases and J by 1 base; unmatched bases: 8. The germline gives CDR1 KGHSH, CDR2 LQKENI. The CDR3 here is CASSQRGGGNYGYTF. The DNA for the CDR3 is TGTGCCAGCTCTCAGCGAGGGGGCGGTAACTATGGCTACACCTTC.

The V gene is TRBV7-2, the J gene TRBJ2-1, with a weak D call TRBD2 (5 bases). Trimming stripped 3 bases from V and 9 bases from J, with 21 bases between. The CDR3 covers 16 residues. Germline CDR1 reads SGHTA; CDR2 reads FQGNSA. Here the CDR3 DNA reads TGTGCCAGCAGCTTCAGAAGGACTTCTCCCCACGGTGAGCAGTTCTTC. It specifies CASSFRRTSPHGEQFF.

The chain couples TRBV4-1 to TRBJ1-3; 8 bases match TRBD1. The trim removed 0 bases at V and 5 bases at J, leaving 3 bases unmatched. Germline-derived CDR1 and CDR2 are MGHRA and YSYEKL. There are 15 residues in the CDR3. CDR3 region: CASSQDAGGRNTIYF. For the CDR3, the DNA is TGCGCCAGCAGCCAAGACGCAGGGGGCAGAAACACCATATATTTT.

This clone showed up just a few times. The rearrangement uses TRBV11-2 and TRBJ1-4; no clear D. Germline loops: CDR1 SGHAT, CDR2 FQNNGV. This CDR3 region has 12 residues. V was pared by 8 bases and J by 6 bases, with 10 bases between. In DNA, the CDR3 is TGTGCCAGCTCTAAGATCGATGAAAAACTGTTTTTT. It translates to CASSKIDEKLFF.

The chain carries TRBV19 and TRBJ1-4; a weak D match, TRBD1 (5 bases). CDR3 length equals 15 residues. Germline CDR1 reads LNHDA; CDR2 reads SQIVND (reference sequence). V was trimmed by 0 bases and J by 10 bases, leaving 15 bases between them. The CDR3 DNA reads TGTGCCAGTAGTATAGACAGGGATCGTGATGGAAAACTGTTTTTT. Translated: CASSIDRDRDGKLFF.

This clone was observed a single time. V is TRBV5-1 and J is TRBJ1-3; maybe TRBD1 (6 bases). This CDR3 region has 15 residues. V shed 4 bases and J shed 2 bases, with 13 bases lying between them. CDR1 is SGHRS, CDR2 YFSETQ, per germline. CDR3 sequence (DNA): TGCGCCAGCAGCGCATCCCAGGGGCCTGGAAACACCATATATTTT. This sequence encodes CASSASQGPGNTIYF.

The rearrangement joins TRBV6-5 to TRBJ1-6; TRBD1 aligns across 8 bases. The germline CDR1 and CDR2 sequences are MNHEY and SVGAGI. V shed 5 bases, J shed 9 bases, and the junction held 9 bases outside the gene matches. CDR3 size: 15 residues. The CDR3 sequence: CASSASTGEGSPLHF. As DNA, the CDR3 is TGTGCCAGCAGTGCCTCGACAGGGGAGGGTTCACCCCTCCACTTT.

This chain uses TRBV6-6 with TRBJ2-5; 7 bases map to TRBD1. V gave up 5 bases and J gave up 2 bases; unmatched junction bases: 5. This CDR3 has 14 residues. Germline V gene lookup returns CDR1 MNHNY and CDR2 SVGAGI (reference sequence). In DNA form, the CDR3 reads TGTGCCAGCAGTGCCGGGACAGAGCAAGAGACCCAGTACTTC. Translating it yields CASSAGTEQETQYF.

This clone was observed a single time. The chain links TRBV7-9 to TRBJ2-6; D gene ambiguous. This CDR3 region has 16 residues. Trimming took off 5 bases at V and 0 bases at J, with 11 bases between the two ends. The germline gives CDR1 SEHNR, CDR2 FQNEAQ (reference sequence). The CDR3 region has the DNA TGTGCCAGCAGCCTACGACGCGGCTCTGGGGCCAACGTCCTGACTTTC. Its protein product is CASSLRRGSGANVLTF.

This chain connects TRBV28 to TRBJ1-4, with unresolved D. CDR1 and CDR2 (germline): MDHEN, SYDVKM. The CDR3 runs 16 residues. V was pared by 4 bases and J by 6 bases, with 18 bases between. CDR3 sequence reads: CASSSGKHLGDEKLFF. CDR3 DNA: TGTGCCAGCAGTTCCGGGAAACACCTTGGGGATGAAAAACTGTTTTTT.

V usage is TRBV5-1 and J usage is TRBJ2-1, with a tentative D call TRBD1 (5 bases). CDR3 length: 14 residues. The V and J ends lost 5 bases and 6 bases respectively, with 15 bases between them. Per the germline V gene, CDR1 is SGHRS and CDR2 is YFSETQ. CDR3 bases: TGCGCCAGCAGTGGTACAGGAGCTTCCAATGAGCAGTTCTTC. This translates into CASSGTGASNEQFF. Complete variable domain (other parts from reference TRBV5-1 and TRBJ2-1): KAGVTQTPRYLIKTRGQQVTLSCSPISGHRSVSWYQQTPGQGLQFLFEYFSETQRNKGNFPGRFSGRQFSNSRSEMNVSTLELGDSALYLCASSGTGASNEQFFGPGTRLTVL.

The chain carries TRBV18 and TRBJ2-7, with 8 bases fitting TRBD1. Trimming took 4 bases from V and 7 from J; bases not matched to a gene: 9. From germline, CDR1 is KGHSH and CDR2 LQKENI. CDR3 size: 14 residues. The CDR3 DNA sequence: TGTGCCAGCTCACAGATGCAGGGGGCTGAAGAGCAGTACGTC. The encoded protein is CASSQMQGAEEQYV.

This clone appeared a few times. The CDR3 loop reads CASSVSGTVTNEKLFF. The CDR3 DNA sequence: TGCGCCAGCAGCGTATCCGGGACAGTAACTAATGAAAAACTGTTTTTT. V gene TRBV5-1 combines with J gene TRBJ1-4; 7 bases line up with TRBD1. The CDR3 consists of 16 residues. Germline trimming cut 4 bases from V and 1 base from J; bases unmatched to any gene: 7. The germline gives CDR1 SGHRS, CDR2 YFSETQ.

The chain is built from TRBV7-2 and TRBJ1-2; 7 nucleotides align to TRBD1. After removal of 5 bases from V and 0 bases from J, the junction contained 6 bases not matched to a gene. The length of the CDR3 is 15 residues. Germline values: CDR1 SGHTA, CDR2 FQGNSA. In DNA form, the CDR3 reads TGTGCCAGCAGCCCCAACAGGGGACCTAACTATGGCTACACCTTC. This translates into CASSPNRGPNYGYTF.

This chain connects TRBV28 to TRBJ2-5; D may be TRBD2 (7 bases). The CDR3 is made up of 15 amino acids. Trimming cost V 4 bases and J 4 bases, with 16 bases left between them. Germline loops: CDR1 MDHEN, CDR2 SYDVKM. The CDR3 region has the DNA TGTGCCAGCAGTTCCCCCCCCGGGGGGCTAGAGACCCAGTACTTC. Protein: CASSSPPGGLETQYF.

This clone was picked up one time. The chain employs TRBV10-3 and TRBJ1-2; 8 positions agree with TRBD1. Germline V gene sequence: CDR1 ENHRY, CDR2 SYGVKD. With V trimmed by 4 bases and J by 7 bases, 14 bases remained unmatched. The CDR3 contains 16 residues. This CDR3 is CAISGRSDRAATGYTF. DNA of the CDR3: TGTGCCATCAGTGGCCGTTCGGACAGGGCGGCGACTGGCTACACCTTC.

V gene TRBV9 combines with J gene TRBJ2-5, with D possibly matching TRBD2 (5 bases). This CDR3 has 14 residues. Germline CDR1 SGDLS, CDR2 YYNGEE. Trimming removed 0 bases at V and 5 bases at J, with 11 bases between. The CDR3 DNA sequence: TGTGCCAGCAGCGTAGTCGGGGTTGGGGAGACCCAGTACTTC. This translates into CASSVVGVGETQYF.

The rearrangement joins TRBV7-8 to TRBJ1-1, with a possible D match to TRBD1 (5 bases). This CDR3 has 13 residues. Germline lookup yields CDR1 SGHVS and CDR2 FQNEAQ. V was shortened by 3 bases and J by 1 base, with 6 bases between the two germline ends. The CDR3 sequence is CASSFGGNTEAFF. CDR3 coding DNA: TGTGCCAGCAGCTTCGGGGGGAACACTGAAGCTTTCTTT.

The gene calls are TRBV5-4 and TRBJ1-2; D is possibly TRBD1 (6 bases). The CDR3 consists of 15 residues. The germline gives CDR1 SGHNT, CDR2 YYREEE (reference sequence). V was pared by 1 base and J by 6 bases, with 16 bases between. The CDR3 here is CASSLSLAGDDGYTF. CDR3 sequence (DNA): TGTGCCAGCAGCTTGTCTTTGGCAGGGGACGATGGCTACACCTTC.

V and J are TRBV19 and TRBJ2-7, with a tentative D call TRBD1 (5 bases). The germline V and J ends were trimmed by 8 bases and 6 bases, with 17 bases remaining between them. This CDR3 is 13 amino acids long. The germline V gene has CDR1 LNHDA and CDR2 SQIVND (reference sequence). The CDR3 region has the DNA TGTGCCAGTTCGGACAAAGAGGTTGGCGAGCAGTACTTC. Translated, it gives CASSDKEVGEQYF. Combining the CDR3 with reference TRBV19 and TRBJ2-7 gives the whole variable domain DGGITQSPKYLFRKEGQNVTLSCEQNLNHDAMYWYRQDPGQGLRLIYYSQIVNDFQKGDIAEGYSVSREKKESFPLTVTSAQKNPTAFYLCASSDKEVGEQYFGPGTRLTVT.

The chain uses TRBV2 and TRBJ1-3; D gene unclear. The V end was cut by 3 bases, the J end by 0 bases, with 6 bases between. This CDR3 contains 14 residues. Per the germline V gene, CDR1 is SNHLY and CDR2 is FYNNEI. In DNA, the CDR3 is TGTGCCAGCAGTGATCGGGACTCTGGAAACACCATATATTTT. Translated, it gives CASSDRDSGNTIYF.

Comment on this clone: Germline is not matched at one junction end, which may reflect a read error. The V call is TRBV10-3, the J call TRBJ2-7, with D tentatively TRBD2 (6 bases). Germline CDR1 and CDR2: ENHRY and SYGVKD. The CDR3 loop spans 12 amino acids. The DNA of the CDR3 is TGTGCCATCATGGGGGACTCCGACGAGCAGTACTTC. This codes for CAIMGDSDEQYF.

The chain uses TRBV7-2 and TRBJ1-3, with no clear D. The CDR3 has 14 amino acids. Trimming left V 0 bases short and J 9 bases short, with 12 bases between. The germline V gene encodes CDR1 SGHTA and CDR2 FQGNSA. The DNA of the CDR3 is TGTGCCAGCAGCTTAGCTGTTGAGGGAGGCACCATATATTTT. Amino acid sequence: CASSLAVEGGTIYF.

The V and J genes are TRBV28 and TRBJ2-7; D may be TRBD2 (6 bases). V lost 7 bases and J lost 9, with 16 bases in between. The germline CDR1 and CDR2 sequences are MDHEN and SYDVKM. CDR3 length equals 12 residues. CDR3 coding DNA: TGTGCCAGCACGGGGGAATTAGTATCGCAGTACTTC. Its protein product is CASTGELVSQYF.